This TCR beta chain was retrieved from a study of T cells in Graves' hyperthyroidism and ophthalmopathy (dated by TCRdb to the late 2010s). Some background on the complete study: A discovery cohort of about a hundred patients, 43 with Graves' ophthalmopathy and about 58 with stable Graves' hyperthyroidism, was used to find distinguishing TCR V-J signatures. The paper describes TCR Vbeta CDR3 sequencing of about 140 peripheral blood samples, made up of approximately 40 ophthalmopathy patients, some 76 hyperthyroidism patients and 17 progressor patients. The 75 to 100 discovery patients were divided at random into training and test sets in a 7:3 ratio. Once sampling was done, hyperthyroidism patients were given methimazole at a starting dose of 30 mg daily, whereas ophthalmopathy patients were given high-dose intravenous methylprednisolone. Whether ophthalmopathy could be predicted prospectively was tested in an independent validation cohort made up of some 20 hyperthyroidism patients plus 17 patients who later progressed to ophthalmopathy. Thyroid tissue and blood T-cell repertoires from more than 5 Graves' hyperthyroidism patients were also compared in the study. What the study reported, not specific to this receptor: No statistical method was used to set the sample size in advance, and investigators knew the group allocation. In cross-validation, a model built on a 13 V-J signature told ophthalmopathy apart from stable hyperthyroidism with approximately 90% sensitivity and about 81% specificity, and in testing the same model reached 80%/75%. In validation, the model predicted progression to ophthalmopathy a median of approximately 6.6 months before onset, with approximately 71% sensitivity and 72.22% specificity. Blood samples also contained most of the expanded thyroid clonotypes (frequency above 0.001), which suggests that blood repertoires may reflect thyroid immune responses.

The CDR3 contains 15 residues, cysteine and phenylalanine counted. The entry retains the CDR3 DNA only, 45 bases that are in frame from base 1. The germline ends are 13 bases apart after V is trimmed by 1 base and J by 4 bases. Via the germline V gene, CDR1 is LGHNA and CDR2 YNFKEQ. This clonotype was found many times. Its antigen remains undetermined. Base qualities were left out, and no much larger clone turns up one base away. Stable Graves' hyperthyroidism was defined as no progression to ophthalmopathy during 18 months of follow-up. The hyperthyroidism patients were between 18 and 65 years old and newly diagnosed, with a disease duration of less than 2 months. Patients with uncontrolled infections, other autoimmune diseases, pregnancy or lactation were excluded. Diagnoses were established on the basis of clinical symptoms, serum thyroxine and TRAb, thyroid ultrasound, and orbital computed tomography. Trizol reagent was used to extract total RNA, and RNA quality was then checked on an Agilent 2100 Bioanalyzer.

TCR beta CDR3 regions were amplified from RNA transcripts. A first-round RT-PCR of the TCR CDR3 used the HTBI primer set with the Qiagen OneStep RT-PCR kit. Libraries were constructed in a second round of multiplex PCR, after which size selection and purification were carried out. Sequencing of the libraries was done on an Illumina HiSeq2000 using paired-end 100 bp reads. The study's processing was this. SOAPnuke was used to process the raw data, removing reads that contained adapters or uncalled bases, had a mean Phred below 15, or lacked an exact match to the constant primer or identifier. High-quality paired reads were merged with COPE v1.2.5, and unique nucleotide sequences were defined as clonotypes. MiTCR v1.1 was used to align the clonotypes against IMGT TRBV, TRBD and TRBJ reference segments. The analysis was restricted to V-J combinations with a frequency above 0.0001, which together covered 99.2% of the repertoires. A TCS score was defined as the ratio between F50 (clonal expansion) and ExV (chaos), using BLOSUM62-based TCRdist between CDR3 peptides within each V-J. Welch's t-statistics and random forest reduced around 510 V-J features to 13, which were used in a naive Bayes classifier (R e1071). Thyroid-blood repertoire similarity was quantified with the Morisita-Horn index. TCRdb trimmed the raw reads at Q25, called clones with MiXCR and kept productive beta chains. Entries are consolidated by CDR3 protein sequence, retaining the most common genes and DNA. The V and J calls come from TCRdb's annotation, not from the publication. The sample records about 95,000 distinct CDR3 sequences, around 40% of which are singletons. The leading ten clones occupy roughly 10% of the sample.

This receptor was identified in a woman between 25 and 40 years old with Graves' hyperthyroidism. The rearrangement combines TRBV4-2 with TRBJ1-1, with no confident D gene call. Sequenced sample: peripheral blood or thyroid tissue (not recorded which). The CDR3 in this case is CASSQVSGVGTEAFF. The DNA is as follows: TGTGCCAGCAGCCAAGTTTCCGGGGTCGGCACTGAAGCTTTCTTT.